This entry lists 12 T cell receptor beta chains sequenced from one sample in a study of metastatic and nonmetastatic thyroid tumors. TCRdb re-clonotyped the PCR reads via MiXCR. There are about 34,000 clones in the sample; about 15% occur only once, and 3.4% lies in the top ten. Prior to thyroid surgery, none of the patients had received any treatment. The sequenced material came from blood. The receptors stem from a female donor with papillary thyroid cancer or a benign thyroid nodule (not recorded which). Some clones in this sample may be carry-over from other donors' samples.

This clone was observed a few times. The chain links TRBV6-1 to TRBJ1-2; D remains ambiguous. The CDR3 has 12 residues. The germline V gene has CDR1 MNHNS and CDR2 SASEGT. The V end was cut by 8 bases, the J end by 8 bases, with 15 bases between. The CDR3 here is CASYAEVCGYTF. The CDR3 nucleotides read TGTGCCAGCTATGCAGAAGTCTGCGGCTACACCTTC.

This clone was recorded many times. The chain is built from TRBV6-4 and TRBJ2-1; 7 bases are shared with TRBD2. Trimming at V came to 5 bases and at J to 4 bases, leaving 5 bases not matched to a gene. The germline V gene has CDR1 MRHNA and CDR2 SNTAGT. The CDR3 has 14 residues. CDR3 amino acids: CASSPREDYNEQFF. For the CDR3, the DNA is TGTGCCAGCAGTCCCCGGGAGGATTACAATGAGCAGTTCTTC.

A note on this clone: This sequence may be a read error, since a much larger clone differs from it by one base. This chain uses TRBV27 with TRBJ1-5; D possibly corresponds to TRBD1 (5 bases). Per germline, CDR1 MNHEY and CDR2 SMNVEV (reference sequence). The germline V and J ends were trimmed by 3 bases and 4 bases, with 10 bases remaining between them. The CDR3 spans 14 residues. CDR3 nucleotides: TGTGCCAGCAGTTTGTTGGGGGTAAATCAGCCCCAGCATTTT. Translating it yields CASSLLGVNQPQHF.

This clone was picked up a small number of times. The chain carries TRBV6-1 and TRBJ2-7; D possibly corresponds to TRBD2 (6 bases). CDR3 length: 13 amino acids. V shed 7 bases and J shed 4 bases, with 14 bases lying between them. Germline CDR1 is MNHNS and CDR2 is SASEGT. In DNA form, the CDR3 reads TGTGCCAGCAAGGCGGGAATAAGATACGAGCAGTACTTC. Its protein is CASKAGIRYEQYF.

This clone came up many times. The V call is TRBV9, the J call TRBJ1-2, with 9 bases lining up with TRBD1. This CDR3 contains 15 residues. CDR1 is SGDLS and CDR2 is YYNGEE in the germline V gene. V was clipped by 0 bases and J by 2 bases; unmatched bases: 2. The CDR3 loop is CASSVAGTGNYGYTF. The CDR3 DNA reads as TGTGCCAGCAGCGTAGCTGGGACAGGGAACTATGGCTACACCTTC.

About this clone: A junction boundary mismatches the germline segment, possibly from a read error. Other DNA sequences within the sample encode an identical CDR3. V and J are TRBV20-1 and TRBJ1-2, with TRBD1 matching over 8 bases. The CDR3 consists of 12 residues. CDR1 and CDR2 from the germline V gene are DFQATT and SNEGSKA (reference sequence). The CDR3 DNA sequence: TGCAGTGCGAAAGACAGGGGCTATGGATACACCTTT. The encoded protein is CSAKDRGYGYTF.

The rearrangement links TRBV5-1 to TRBJ2-1; D not certain. The CDR3 is 14 residues long. Germline V gene data show CDR1 as SGHRS and CDR2 as YFSETQ. The V and J ends lost 3 bases and 0 bases respectively, with 7 bases between them. Written as DNA, the CDR3 is TGCGCCAGCAGCTGGGAATTCTCCTACAATGAGCAGTTCTTC. Translation gives CASSWEFSYNEQFF.

This clone was counted ten times or more. The chain has TRBV2 and TRBJ1-5; D remains unclear. Deletions cut 4 bases from V and 0 bases from J, with 10 bases between. Germline V gene lookup returns CDR1 SNHLY and CDR2 FYNNEI. This CDR3 contains 15 residues. The CDR3 nucleotides are TGTGCCAGCAGTGGTGGGGAGAATAGCAATCAGCCCCAGCATTTT. Amino acids: CASSGGENSNQPQHF.

This clone was found many times. The chain couples TRBV6-4 to TRBJ2-1; possibly TRBD1 or TRBD2 for D (5 bases each). V lost 2 bases to trimming and J lost 6 bases, with 8 bases between them. This CDR3 spans 13 amino acids. Germline values: CDR1 MRHNA, CDR2 SNTAGT. CDR3 nucleotides: TGTGCCAGCAGTGACGGGACGGTCAATGAGCAGTTCTTC. This gives the protein CASSDGTVNEQFF.

For this clone: Just one base apart from a much larger clone, this may be a read error. The chain links TRBV5-4 to TRBJ2-1, with 7 nucleotides matching TRBD2. The CDR3 runs 17 residues. V gave up 1 base and J gave up 5 bases; unmatched junction bases: 12. The germline V gene encodes CDR1 SGHNT and CDR2 YYREEE (reference sequence). CDR3 sequence reads: CASSLPSLRERHNEQFF. The CDR3 DNA is TGTGCCAGCAGCTTGCCCTCTTTGCGGGAGCGCCACAATGAGCAGTTCTTC. The complete variable domain, with remaining parts taken from reference TRBV5-4 and TRBJ2-1, reads ETGVTQSPTHLIKTRGQQVTLRCSSQSGHNTVSWYQQALGQGPQFIFQYYREEENGRGNFPPRFSGLQFPNYSSELNVNALELDDSALYLCASSLPSLRERHNEQFFGPGTRLTVL.

Concerning this clone: One end of the junction varies from germline; a read error may be responsible. This chain uses TRBV9 with TRBJ1-3; no clear D gene. Germline assignment: CDR1 SGDLS and CDR2 YYNGEE. The length of the CDR3 is 15 residues. This CDR3 reads CASSVWGDSGNIIYF. CDR3 sequence (DNA): TGTGCCAGCAGCGTGTGGGGAGACTCTGGAAACATCATATATTTT.

Ten or more counts support this clone. V gene TRBV2 combines with J gene TRBJ1-3, with 8 bases identical to TRBD1. V shed 8 bases, J shed 8 bases, and the junction held 11 bases outside the gene matches. The CDR3 contains 14 residues. Germline V CDR1 and CDR2: SNHLY, FYNNEI. In DNA form, the CDR3 reads TGTGCCAGCGGGGTGGACAGGGATGTTGACACCATATATTTT. Its protein is CASGVDRDVDTIYF.